The rows below give T cell receptor beta chains drawn from one sample of a study of long-term antiretroviral therapy in people with HIV. Clones were sequenced by immunoSEQ multiplex PCR, and TCRdb holds only the in-frame ones, with some missing. The data show tens of thousands of clones, less than 90% seen once. The sample in question was unsorted PBMCs, obtained 1.2 years after starting antiretroviral therapy. All receptors derive from a woman in her 50s with HIV. Both conserved end residues are part of each CDR3. A D gene is named only where the DNA matches it firmly. Size is stated for part of the rows, as once, few or many counts, or as a class when the clone is expanded.

j_call d_call v_call clone_size cdr3_aa cdr3_nt
TRBJ1-1 . TRBV7-9 few CASSLGIQGPTEAFF TGTGCCAGCAGCTTAGGGATACAGGGCCCCACTGAAGCTTTCTTT
TRBJ2-7 TRBD2 TRBV7-2 . CASSLELAGGREQYF TGTGCCAGCAGCTTGGAACTAGCGGGGGGGAGGGAGCAGTACTTC
TRBJ2-2 . TRBV5-5 . CASSSSDPGELFF TGTGCCAGCAGCTCGAGCGATCCCGGGGAGCTGTTTTTT
TRBJ1-3 . TRBV19 . CASMVGPFSGNTIYF TGTGCCAGTATGGTCGGGCCTTTCTCTGGAAACACCATATATTTT
TRBJ1-5 . TRBV6-5 . CASSYSGAHQPQHF TGTGCCAGCAGTTACTCTGGGGCTCATCAGCCCCAGCATTTT
TRBJ1-1 TRBD1 TRBV9 . CASSVVGVGQMNTEAFF TGTGCCAGCAGCGTAGTAGGGGTGGGACAGATGAACACTGAAGCTTTCTTT
TRBJ2-5 . TRBV9 . CASSAGSTSYQETQYF TGTGCCAGCAGCGCCGGGTCAACCTCGTACCAAGAGACCCAGTACTTC
TRBJ2-5 . TRBV7-7 . CASSSSGEETQYF TGTGCTAGCAGCTCGAGCGGCGAAGAGACCCAGTACTTC
TRBJ2-5 TRBD1 TRBV27 . CASSPGQGGGETQYF TGTGCCAGCAGTCCCGGACAGGGAGGAGGAGAGACCCAGTACTTC
TRBJ1-2 . TRBV18 once CASSPIDANYGYTF TGTGCCAGCTCACCTATTGACGCTAACTATGGCTACACCTTC
TRBJ2-1 TRBD1 TRBV7-9 . CASSRRGQQRGNEQFF TGTGCCAGCAGCCGACGGGGACAGCAAAGGGGCAATGAGCAGTTCTTC
TRBJ1-4 . TRBV7-2 . CASSLMSGHEKLFF TGTGCCAGCAGCTTAATGTCAGGGCATGAAAAACTGTTTTTT
TRBJ2-1 . TRBV6-6 . CASSYSQNEQFF TGTGCCAGCAGTTACTCACAGAATGAGCAGTTCTTC
TRBJ1-6 . TRBV7-2 . CASSRRDGNSPLHF TGTGCCAGCAGTCGACGGGACGGCAATTCACCCCTCCACTTT
TRBJ2-1 TRBD2 TRBV18 . CASSPQAPGLAGNEQFF TGTGCCAGCTCACCTCAGGCGCCGGGACTAGCGGGCAATGAGCAGTTCTTC
TRBJ1-4 . TRBV9 . CASTRGDNEKLFF TGTGCCAGCACACGGGGCGATAATGAAAAACTGTTTTTT
TRBJ2-3 . TRBV13 . CASSWGTDTQYF TGTGCCAGCAGCTGGGGGACAGATACGCAGTATTTT
TRBJ1-6 . TRBV4-3 . CASSQDDPMNQNSPLHF TGCGCCAGCAGCCAAGACGATCCCATGAACCAAAATTCACCCCTCCACTTT
TRBJ1-1 . TRBV5-1 . CASSLPGGNTEAFF TGCGCCAGCAGCTTACCGGGGGGGAACACTGAAGCTTTCTTT
TRBJ1-1 . TRBV6-5 . CASRGRNEAFF TGTGCCAGCAGGGGGCGGAATGAAGCTTTCTTT
TRBJ2-5 . TRBV7-2 . CASSPLGGVETQYF TGTGCCAGCAGCCCCCTTGGGGGTGTAGAGACCCAGTACTTC
TRBJ2-7 . TRBV7-9 . CASSLAGGREQYF TGTGCCAGCAGCTTAGCGGGGGGGCGAGAGCAGTACTTC
TRBJ1-4 . TRBV7-7 once CASSSDLNEKLFF TGTGCTAGCAGCTCCGACCTTAATGAAAAACTGTTTTTT
TRBJ1-2 . TRBV5-8 . CASSPAIYGYTF TGTGCCAGCAGCCCGGCGATCTATGGCTACACCTTC
TRBJ2-3 . TRBV6-6 . CASSPEPYTQYF TGTGCCAGCAGTCCTGAGCCATATACGCAGTATTTT
TRBJ1-1 TRBD1 TRBV11-3 . CASSRQGGSEHTEAFF TGTGCCAGCAGCCGACAGGGTGGGTCTGAACACACTGAAGCTTTCTTT
TRBJ1-2 . TRBV18 . CASSPPEPRNYYGYTF TGTGCCAGCTCACCACCGGAACCTAGAAATTACTATGGCTACACCTTC
TRBJ1-2 . TRBV5-6 . CASSGQPQGYYGYTF TGTGCCAGCAGCGGACAGCCACAGGGTTACTATGGCTACACCTTC
TRBJ1-1 . TRBV5-1 . CASSLVASTSAEAFF TGCGCCAGCAGCTTGGTAGCCAGTACCTCCGCTGAAGCTTTCTTT
TRBJ1-4 TRBD1 TRBV29-1 . CSVEGTGQNEKLFF TGCAGCGTTGAAGGGACAGGGCAGAATGAAAAACTGTTTTTT
TRBJ2-7 TRBD1 TRBV12-5 . CASGGGQGLGEQYF TGTGCTAGTGGTGGGGGACAGGGGTTAGGCGAGCAGTACTTC
TRBJ2-3 . TRBV9 . CASSYGQTPSYTDTQYF TGTGCCAGCAGCTACGGACAGACTCCGAGTTACACAGATACGCAGTATTTT
TRBJ2-7 . TRBV9 . CASSVGGGGAYEQYF TGTGCCAGCAGCGTAGGTGGAGGGGGCGCCTACGAGCAGTACTTC
TRBJ1-6 TRBD1 TRBV5-4 . CASSSGRDRGNSPLHF TGTGCCAGCAGCTCGGGGAGGGACAGGGGCAATTCACCCCTCCACTTT
TRBJ1-6 . TRBV18 once CASSDAVKALHF TGTGCCAGCTCCGACGCCGTCAAGGCCCTCCACTTT
TRBJ1-1 . TRBV7-9 . CASSLGKLNTEAFF TGTGCCAGCAGCTTAGGCAAGCTGAACACTGAAGCTTTCTTT
TRBJ2-1 . TRBV9 . CASSVGNNEQFF TGTGCCAGCAGCGTAGGAAACAATGAGCAGTTCTTC
TRBJ2-2 TRBD1 TRBV30 . CAWRRTGGFPGELFF TGTGCCTGGAGACGGACAGGGGGGTTCCCCGGGGAGCTGTTTTTT
TRBJ2-3 . TRBV9 . CASGTEADTQYF TGTGCCAGCGGAACCGAGGCAGATACGCAGTATTTT
TRBJ2-1 . TRBV9 medium-sized CASRGTSSGEQFF TGTGCCAGCAGGGGCACTAGCTCGGGAGAGCAGTTCTTC
TRBJ1-2 . TRBV7-9 . CASSSPRADPSLNYGYTF TGTGCCAGCAGCTCACCGAGGGCAGACCCTAGCCTTAACTATGGCTACACCTTC
TRBJ1-2 . TRBV11-1 . CASEDNPAGANYGYTF TGTGCCAGCGAGGACAACCCGGCGGGAGCTAACTATGGCTACACCTTC
TRBJ1-1 . TRBV6-4 . CAKAEWNTEAFF TGTGCCAAGGCCGAATGGAACACTGAAGCTTTCTTT
TRBJ2-5 . TRBV7-2 . CASSDPTPQYF TGTGCCAGCAGCGACCCGACGCCCCAGTACTTC
TRBJ2-6 . TRBV7-2 . CASSLAHLASGANVLTF TGTGCCAGCAGCTTAGCGCACCTCGCTTCTGGGGCCAACGTCCTGACTTTC
TRBJ1-2 . TRBV6-5 . CASSYSIEIRGYTF TGTGCCAGCAGTTACTCGATAGAAATCAGGGGCTACACCTTC
TRBJ2-1 . TRBV19 once CASSVTRHNEQFF TGTGCCAGTAGTGTGACTAGACACAATGAGCAGTTCTTC
TRBJ2-7 . TRBV7-6 . CASSPLRIGTHEQYF TGTGCCAGCAGCCCCCTGAGGATTGGGACCCACGAGCAGTACTTC
TRBJ1-2 . TRBV18 . CASSLQEGGYTF TGTGCCAGCTCATTACAGGAGGGGGGCTACACCTTC
TRBJ2-1 TRBD2 TRBV9 . CASSYTAASGGPNNEQFF TGTGCCAGCAGCTATACCGCGGCTAGCGGGGGGCCAAACAATGAGCAGTTCTTC
TRBJ2-5 . TRBV30 . CAWSRTVYQETQYF TGTGCCTGGAGTAGGACTGTCTACCAAGAGACCCAGTACTTC
TRBJ1-5 . TRBV5-6 . CASSQMGNRDSNQPQHF TGTGCCAGCAGCCAGATGGGAAACAGGGATAGCAATCAGCCCCAGCATTTT
TRBJ2-4 . TRBV2 . CASSDPGMGNIQYF TGTGCCAGCAGTGATCCCGGAATGGGGAACATTCAGTACTTC
TRBJ1-6 . TRBV30 few CAWSPPGGALHF TGTGCCTGGAGTCCCCCCGGGGGGGCCCTCCACTTT
TRBJ2-7 TRBD1 TRBV11-2 . CASSARQGQTYEQYF TGTGCCAGCAGCGCACGACAGGGTCAAACCTACGAGCAGTACTTC
TRBJ2-5 TRBD2 TRBV11-2 . CASRPSSGGGKETQYF TGTGCCAGCAGGCCATCTAGCGGGGGGGGGAAAGAGACCCAGTACTTC
TRBJ2-5 TRBD2 TRBV5-4 . CASSLGSAGGLGETQYF TGTGCCAGCAGCTTAGGTTCTGCGGGGGGCCTCGGAGAGACCCAGTACTTC
TRBJ2-6 TRBD1 TRBV18 . CASSPLPGGSGANVLTF TGTGCCAGCTCACCGCTTCCAGGGGGCTCCGGGGCCAACGTCCTGACTTTC
TRBJ1-1 TRBD1 TRBV9 . CASSRGQTEAFF TGTGCCAGCAGCAGGGGGCAAACTGAAGCTTTCTTT
TRBJ2-5 . TRBV18 . CASSPPDGQETQYF TGTGCCAGCTCACCGCCGGACGGACAAGAGACCCAGTACTTC